These 18 T cell receptor beta chains came from one sample sequenced in a study of blood T cells in healthy people across ages. PCR was performed a second time for roughly 7 to 12 cycles using a sample-barcoded 5' primer and a J-beta primer mix. TCRdb called the 5' RACE reads again in MiXCR, with one record for every CDR3 protein. The sample holds about 680,000 distinct CDR3 sequences, approximately 50% seen once. The specimen was blood. These receptor sequences come from a woman aged 60-75 years in good health.

J is TRBJ2-7 and V is TRBV10-3, with TRBD2 as a possible D gene (5 bases). Germline lookup yields CDR1 ENHRY and CDR2 SYGVKD. V was clipped by 6 bases and J by 5 bases, with 17 bases between them. There are 14 residues in the CDR3. CDR3 nucleotide sequence: TGTGCCATCAGAGATACAGCGGTGGACGACGAGCAGTACTTC. Translating it yields CAIRDTAVDDEQYF.

The chain couples TRBV6-5 to TRBJ2-3, with D possibly matching TRBD2 (6 bases). Germline CDR1 and CDR2: MNHEY and SVGAGI. The V gene lost 7 bases and the J gene lost 10 bases, with 12 bases spanning the gap. The CDR3 spans 11 residues. The CDR3 DNA reads TGTGCCAGCACCGAGGGGAGGTCGCAGTATTTT. Translating gives CASTEGRSQYF.

V and J are TRBV27 and TRBJ2-3, with 10 bases aligning to TRBD2. CDR3 size: 15 residues. Germline V gene sequence: CDR1 MNHEY, CDR2 SMNVEV (reference sequence). The V gene end was trimmed by 9 bases and the J gene end by 6 bases; junction bases not matched to a gene: 12. The CDR3 coding sequence is TGTGCCAGTAAGGGGCTAGCGGGAGCTTCGGATACGCAGTATTTT. As protein: CASKGLAGASDTQYF.

The chain carries TRBV28 and TRBJ2-3, with 7 bases matching TRBD1. Germline lookup yields CDR1 MDHEN and CDR2 SYDVKM. V was clipped by 0 bases and J by 2 bases; unmatched bases: 2. This CDR3 comprises 15 residues. CDR3 region: CASSLWGQLTDTQYF. CDR3 DNA: TGTGCCAGCAGTTTATGGGGACAGCTCACAGATACGCAGTATTTT. The variable domain in full, with the rest retrieved from reference TRBV28 and TRBJ2-3, is DVKVTQSSRYLVKRTGEKVFLECVQDMDHENMFWYRQDPGLGLRLIYFSYDVKMKEKGDIPEGYSVSREKKERFSLILESASTNQTSMYLCASSLWGQLTDTQYFGPGTRLTVL.

This clonotype was seen more than once but under ten times. The chain has TRBV28 and TRBJ2-3; weak D call: TRBD2 (5 bases). V shed 9 bases and J shed 0 bases, with 22 bases lying between them. The germline V gene encodes CDR1 MDHEN and CDR2 SYDVKM. This CDR3 spans 17 amino acids. The CDR3 is CASPRRVPPTSTDTQYF. Here the CDR3 DNA reads TGTGCCAGTCCGAGGCGGGTCCCTCCTACTAGCACAGATACGCAGTATTTT.

This clonotype was observed a handful of times. V gene TRBV28 combines with J gene TRBJ2-3; possible D gene TRBD1, 7 bases. V was pared by 5 bases and J by 2 bases, with 14 bases between. The CDR3 runs to 15 residues. Germline V gene lookup returns CDR1 MDHEN and CDR2 SYDVKM. The DNA of the CDR3 is TGTGCCAGCAGTCCCAGGAGGGGGCCCACAGATACGCAGTATTTT. The encoded protein is CASSPRRGPTDTQYF.

The chain is built from TRBV7-2 and TRBJ2-1, with no clear D. CDR1 is SGHTA, CDR2 FQGNSA, per germline. This CDR3 spans 13 amino acids. V was cut by 1 base and J by 12 bases, with 13 bases left in between. In DNA, the CDR3 is TGTGCCAGCAGCTTAGGGGGTCAAGGCATGCAGTTCTTC. Protein: CASSLGGQGMQFF.

The chain links TRBV2 to TRBJ1-4, with 10 bases that match TRBD1. Germline V gene sequence: CDR1 SNHLY, CDR2 FYNNEI. This CDR3 comprises 18 residues. The junction had 10 bases not matched to a gene; V was cut back by 6 bases and J by 0 bases. CDR3 region: CASRPSRTGGATNEKLFF. The CDR3 DNA follows: TGTGCCAGCAGGCCCTCTAGGACAGGGGGAGCAACTAATGAAAAACTGTTTTTT. The complete variable domain, with remaining parts taken from reference TRBV2 and TRBJ1-4, reads EPEVTQTPSHQVTQMGQEVILRCVPISNHLYFYWYRQILGQKVEFLVSFYNNEISEKSEIFDDQFSVERPDGSNFTLKIRSTKLEDSAMYFCASRPSRTGGATNEKLFFGSGTQLSVL.

CDR3: CASILGGGRTEAFF. In DNA form, the CDR3 reads TGTGCCAGCATACTTGGGGGGGGACGTACTGAAGCTTTCTTT. J is TRBJ1-1 and V is TRBV28; possibly TRBD1 for D (5 bases). Trimming pared 7 bases from V and 5 bases from J, leaving 17 bases between. CDR3 length equals 14 residues. Germline CDR1 reads MDHEN; CDR2 reads SYDVKM.

The chain links TRBV3-1 to TRBJ2-4; D is unresolved. V was shortened by 0 bases and J by 6 bases, with 12 bases between the two germline ends. The CDR3 contains 15 residues. From germline, CDR1 is LGHDT and CDR2 YNNKEL (reference sequence). CDR3 nucleotides: TGTGCCAGCAGCCAAGATCTGCCCTCCGGAAACATTCAGTACTTC. Translation: CASSQDLPSGNIQYF. The full variable domain, rest sourced from reference TRBV3-1 and TRBJ2-4, is DTAVSQTPKYLVTQMGNDKSIKCEQNLGHDTMYWYKQDSKKFLKIMFSYNNKELIINETVPNRFSPKSPDKAHLNLHINSLELGDSAVYFCASSQDLPSGNIQYFGAGTRLSVL.

This clonotype has a handful of counts. This chain links TRBV11-2 with TRBJ2-1; TRBD2 aligns across 12 bases. The germline V gene encodes CDR1 SGHAT and CDR2 FQNNGV. With 6 bases clipped from V and 7 bases from J, the junction kept 7 bases outside the gene matches. This CDR3 is built from 15 residues. The CDR3 region has the DNA TGTGCCAGCAGGAGCCTAGCGGGAGGGCCGAATGAGCAGTTCTTC. Its protein is CASRSLAGGPNEQFF.

The chain carries TRBV5-1 and TRBJ2-4; a weak D match, TRBD2 (6 bases). The J call could be wrong; TRBJ2-7 is a better fit for the DNA end. In germline, CDR1 is SGHRS, CDR2 YFSETQ. This CDR3 spans 15 amino acids. The CDR3 DNA follows: TGCGCCAGCAGCTTAGGGATTAGCGGAGCGGTCGAGCAGTACTTC. Translated, it gives CASSLGISGAVEQYF.

This rearrangement joins TRBV20-1 to TRBJ2-5; 9 bases map to TRBD1. Germline V gene lookup returns CDR1 DFQATT and CDR2 SNEGSKA (reference sequence). V shed 1 base, J shed 2 bases, and the junction held 11 bases outside the gene matches. The CDR3 loop spans 17 amino acids. This chain's CDR3 is CSARGRTGEMGQETQYF. CDR3 DNA: TGCAGTGCTAGAGGGAGGACAGGGGAGATGGGACAAGAGACCCAGTACTTC.

The rearrangement links TRBV18 to TRBJ2-7; D tentatively fits TRBD1 or TRBD2 (5 bases each). Trimming shortened V by 1 base and J by 2 bases, and 9 bases separated the two germline ends. Germline loops: CDR1 KGHSH, CDR2 LQKENI. This CDR3 spans 14 amino acids. CDR3 bases: TGTGCCAGCTCACCACGGGACCCAACCTACGAGCAGTACTTC. This codes for CASSPRDPTYEQYF.

Ten or more counts support this clonotype. The chain joins TRBV20-1 to TRBJ2-3; no clear D. The germline V gene has CDR1 DFQATT and CDR2 SNEGSKA (reference sequence). This CDR3 has 13 residues. V was trimmed by 7 bases and J by 2 bases, leaving 13 bases between them. The CDR3 reads CSGGLPPTDTQYF. The CDR3 coding sequence is TGCAGTGGAGGATTGCCCCCCACAGATACGCAGTATTTT.

Only a few counts were recorded for this clonotype. The chain is built from TRBV2 and TRBJ2-7; D not certain. The CDR3 loop spans 14 amino acids. V lost 3 bases and J 4 bases, leaving 13 bases between the germline ends. The germline V gene has CDR1 SNHLY and CDR2 FYNNEI. The CDR3 nucleotides read TGTGCCAGCAGTGATGTGGGTCATCCTTACGAGCAGTACTTC. Translated: CASSDVGHPYEQYF.

The chain has TRBV9 and TRBJ2-1; 7 bases match TRBD2. This CDR3 is built from 15 residues. V shed 0 bases, J shed 7 bases, and the junction held 7 bases outside the gene matches. The germline V gene encodes CDR1 SGDLS and CDR2 YYNGEE. CDR3: CASSVVGGSGNEQFF. The CDR3 bases are TGTGCCAGCAGCGTAGTGGGGGGGAGTGGAAATGAGCAGTTCTTC.

V is TRBV3-1 and J is TRBJ1-5; 7 bases line up with TRBD1. This CDR3 has 15 amino acids. CDR1 and CDR2 from the germline V gene are LGHDT and YNNKEL (reference sequence). After removal of 4 bases from V and 5 bases from J, the junction contained 8 bases not matched to a gene. This chain's CDR3 is CASSRSPGGYQPQHF. The DNA for the CDR3 is TGTGCCAGCAGCCGATCCCCAGGGGGATATCAGCCCCAGCATTTT. The full variable domain, with the rest looked up from reference TRBV3-1 and TRBJ1-5, is DTAVSQTPKYLVTQMGNDKSIKCEQNLGHDTMYWYKQDSKKFLKIMFSYNNKELIINETVPNRFSPKSPDKAHLNLHINSLELGDSAVYFCASSRSPGGYQPQHFGDGTRLSIL.